Presented here are 13 T cell receptor beta chains from one specimen sequenced in a study of cytomegalovirus exposure and HLA in healthy donors. Clones were read by immunoSEQ multiplex PCR, and TCRdb kept only the in-frame ones, dropping some. The sample yields 220,000 or so clones, approximately 88% seen once. The sequenced sample consisted of PBMCs. The receptors come from a woman under 40 in good health and CMV-seropositive.

The chain employs TRBV11-3 and TRBJ2-3; 7 nucleotides line up with TRBD2. The CDR3 is made up of 14 amino acids. J lost 1 base, V lost 3 bases, and 1 base had no gene match. The germline V gene encodes CDR1 SGHNT and CDR2 YENEEA. CDR3 loop: CASSFTSGTDTQYF. The CDR3 nucleotides are TGTGCCAGCAGCTTTACTAGCGGCACAGATACGCAGTATTTT.

The chain joins TRBV28 to TRBJ1-5; tentatively, D is TRBD1 (6 bases). The CDR3 length is 15 residues. Trimming stripped 5 bases from V and 2 bases from J, with 13 bases between. The V gene's germline CDR1 is MDHEN and CDR2 SYDVKM. As DNA, the CDR3 is TGTGCCAGCAGTGCGGATAGGGGGGGCAATCAGCCCCAGCATTTT. It yields the protein CASSADRGGNQPQHF.

The gene calls are TRBV27 and TRBJ1-1; TRBD1 is a possible D gene (6 bases). Germline V gene sequence: CDR1 MNHEY, CDR2 SMNVEV (reference sequence). V was pared by 5 bases and J by 1 base, with 11 bases between. There are 14 residues in the CDR3. The CDR3 loop reads CASSHTGWNTEAFF. The CDR3 DNA reads TGTGCCAGCAGTCATACAGGGTGGAACACTGAAGCTTTCTTT.

V is TRBV27 and J is TRBJ2-1, with 8 bases that match TRBD2. This CDR3 has 15 amino acids. Trimming took 7 bases from V and 0 from J; bases not matched to a gene: 5. Germline CDR1 MNHEY, CDR2 SMNVEV (reference sequence). CDR3 loop: CASTTSGSSYNEQFF. The CDR3 DNA reads TGTGCCAGCACCACGAGCGGGAGCTCCTACAATGAGCAGTTCTTC.

This sequence joins TRBV11-2 and TRBJ1-3, with 8 bases lining up with TRBD1. Per the germline V gene, CDR1 is SGHAT and CDR2 is FQNNGV. The V gene end was trimmed by 2 bases and the J gene end by 0 bases; junction bases not matched to a gene: 6. The length of the CDR3 is 17 residues. DNA of the CDR3: TGTGCCAGCAGCTTATACCGGGACAGGAGCTCTGGAAACACCATATATTTT. Translated, it gives CASSLYRDRSSGNTIYF.

The sample holds one count of this clone. The chain uses TRBV2 and TRBJ1-5; 7 nucleotides match TRBD1. V lost 8 bases to trimming and J lost 8 bases; unmatched junction nucleotides: 3. This CDR3 is built from 11 residues. CDR1 and CDR2 (germline): SNHLY, FYNNEI. The DNA of the CDR3 is TGTGCCAGCGGCGACAGGGAGCCCCAGCATTTT. This encodes CASGDREPQHF.

V and J are TRBV10-3 and TRBJ1-2; D might be TRBD1 (5 bases). The germline V gene has CDR1 ENHRY and CDR2 SYGVKD. V gave up 0 bases and J gave up 4 bases, with 9 bases separating them. The CDR3 runs 14 residues. CDR3 amino acids: CAISESDNSYGYTF. DNA for the CDR3: TGTGCCATCAGTGAGTCGGACAACAGCTATGGCTACACCTTC.

The V gene is TRBV6-5, the J gene TRBJ1-2; D is perhaps TRBD1 (5 bases). CDR1 is MNHEY, CDR2 SVGAGI, per germline. Trimming stripped 5 bases from V and 0 bases from J, with 13 bases between. This CDR3 spans 15 amino acids. This chain's CDR3 is CASSPSLTANYGYTF. In DNA, the CDR3 is TGTGCCAGCAGTCCCTCATTGACAGCTAACTATGGCTACACCTTC.

This clone was detected only a few times. V gene TRBV27 combines with J gene TRBJ1-5; D uncertain. Per the germline V gene, CDR1 is MNHEY and CDR2 is SMNVEV (reference sequence). The V gene lost 5 bases and the J gene lost 6 bases, with 11 bases spanning the gap. This CDR3 is built from 13 residues. Here the CDR3 DNA reads TGTGCCAGCAGTCCGGGTGGCCTTCAGCCCCAGCATTTT. This sequence encodes CASSPGGLQPQHF.

CDR3 sequence: CATWGTSGGGEQFF. CDR3 in DNA: TGTGCCACCTGGGGGACTAGCGGAGGTGGTGAGCAGTTCTTC. The J gene is TRBJ2-1, the V gene TRBV10-3, with 11 positions matching TRBD2. V shed 10 bases and J 9 bases; nucleotides not matched to a gene: 11. The CDR3 consists of 14 residues. From germline, CDR1 is ENHRY and CDR2 SYGVKD.

The chain is built from TRBV5-1 and TRBJ2-2; D is unresolved. The CDR3 loop spans 15 amino acids. The V end was cut by 2 bases, the J end by 5 bases, with 13 bases between. Germline CDR1 reads SGHRS; CDR2 reads YFSETQ. The CDR3 DNA follows: TGCGCCAGCAGCTTACTTCACAGCGATACCGGGGAGCTGTTTTTT. It is translated as CASSLLHSDTGELFF.

The chain links TRBV28 to TRBJ1-5; D is perhaps TRBD1 (5 bases). V lost 6 bases and J lost 7, with 13 bases in between. The CDR3 extends over 13 amino acids. Looked up from germline, CDR1 is MDHEN and CDR2 is SYDVKM. The CDR3, as DNA: TGTGCCAGCAGCCTAGACAGAAAGCAGCCCCAGCATTTT. Amino acids: CASSLDRKQPQHF. Using reference TRBV28 and TRBJ1-5 for the parts outside the CDR3, the full variable domain is DVKVTQSSRYLVKRTGEKVFLECVQDMDHENMFWYRQDPGLGLRLIYFSYDVKMKEKGDIPEGYSVSREKKERFSLILESASTNQTSMYLCASSLDRKQPQHFGDGTRLSIL.

V usage is TRBV18 and J usage is TRBJ2-7; 10 bases map to TRBD1. V trimming: 6 bases; J trimming: 3 bases; junction bases outside the gene matches: 5. The CDR3 totals 14 residues. Germline CDR1 reads KGHSH; CDR2 reads LQKENI. DNA for the CDR3: TGTGCCAGCTCCCCGGACAGGGGGTACTACGAGCAGTACTTC. Translation: CASSPDRGYYEQYF.